This TCR beta chain was documented in a study of T cell repertoires in cytomegalovirus infection. Study summary: Indications of both CMV infection and matching HLA type were provided by public TCR beta signatures.

General study findings and limits: Individuals carrying CMV plus the relevant HLA were identified by cumulative frequency of public TCR beta families. There were HLA-C-restricted CMV-specific TCR beta clonotypes dominating the ex vivo response.

This clonotype was counted at least ten times. Antigen unknown. Each CDR3 protein gets one entry after TCRdb re-called the reads with MiXCR. The sample consists of almost 90,000 distinct CDR3 sequences, about 31% of them appearing once. With 8 bases removed from V and 10 bases from J, the gap between germline ends came to 18 bases. There are 13 residues in the CDR3. Germline CDR1 reads SNHLY; CDR2 reads FYNNEI. The clonotype was recovered from a human donor in good health (CMV status not recorded). Some clones in this sample may be carry-over from other donors' samples. The gene calls are TRBV2 and TRBJ2-1; D could derive from TRBD1 or TRBD2 (6 bases each). This material consisted of CD8+ T cells from cultured PBMCs, taken from culture after CMV antigen stimulation. CDR3 protein: CASPRVGGREQFF. The CDR3 bases are TGTGCCAGCCCCAGAGTGGGGGGCCGGGAGCAGTTCTTC.